These 14 T cell receptor beta chains share one sample of origin, sequenced in a study of T cells in tumors after PD-1 blockade. The protocol was immunoSEQ multiplex PCR, while the TCRdb copy is restricted to in-frame clones and leaves out a portion. The table lists around 50,000 clones, roughly three quarters of them singletons, with roughly 17% in the top ten. The sequenced sample was PBMCs, obtained before anti-PD-1 treatment. These receptors were collected from a human donor with basal cell carcinoma.

This clone turned up a few times. This chain links TRBV28 with TRBJ1-2, with D uncertain. CDR3 size: 13 residues. The V gene lost 8 bases and the J gene lost 0 bases, with 10 bases spanning the gap. Germline lookup yields CDR1 MDHEN and CDR2 SYDVKM. CDR3 sequence reads: CASRLEANYGYTF. The CDR3, as DNA: TGTGCCAGCCGCCTGGAAGCTAACTATGGCTACACCTTC.

The rearrangement links TRBV28 to TRBJ1-5; 8 bases are shared with TRBD1. V shed 5 bases and J 6 bases; nucleotides not matched to a gene: 9. Per germline, CDR1 MDHEN and CDR2 SYDVKM. CDR3 length: 15 residues. The CDR3 spells CASSRLRGLSQPQHF. CDR3 DNA: TGTGCCAGCAGTCGCCTCAGGGGGCTGTCTCAGCCCCAGCATTTT.

This clone came up a few times. The V and J genes are TRBV27 and TRBJ2-7; 10 bases agree with TRBD1. The J segment lost 6 bases and the V segment lost 7 bases, leaving 9 bases of the junction unmatched. CDR1 and CDR2 from the germline V gene are MNHEY and SMNVEV (reference sequence). The length of the CDR3 is 14 residues. CDR3 sequence: CASKRGQGVSEQYF. CDR3 in DNA: TGTGCCAGCAAAAGAGGACAGGGGGTGAGCGAGCAGTACTTC.

The rearrangement uses TRBV2 and TRBJ2-7; 10 bases agree with TRBD1. J lost 1 base, V lost 4 bases, and 1 base had no gene match. The CDR3 has 14 residues. Germline CDR1 is SNHLY and CDR2 is FYNNEI. The CDR3 DNA reads TGTGCCAGCAGTGGACAGGGGGCTTCCTACGAGCAGTACTTC. This translates into CASSGQGASYEQYF.

This rearrangement joins TRBV5-1 to TRBJ2-1; D is unresolved. This CDR3 is built from 11 residues. The V end was cut by 2 bases, the J end by 10 bases, with 7 bases between. Germline V gene lookup returns CDR1 SGHRS and CDR2 YFSETQ. The CDR3 DNA is TGCGCCAGCAGCTTCAACGTGGAGCAGTTCTTC. This encodes CASSFNVEQFF.

The chain employs TRBV4-1 and TRBJ2-7, with TRBD2 as a possible D gene (6 bases). This CDR3 comprises 15 residues. V lost 5 bases to trimming and J lost 2 bases, with 16 bases between them. Germline V gene lookup returns CDR1 MGHRA and CDR2 YSYEKL. CDR3 loop: CASSSQPGATYEQYF. In nucleotides, the CDR3 is TGCGCCAGCAGCTCTCAGCCGGGAGCCACCTACGAGCAGTACTTC.

This sequence joins TRBV29-1 and TRBJ2-7; TRBD2 matches 8 bases. The trim removed 3 bases at V and 5 bases at J, leaving 15 bases unmatched. Germline V gives CDR1 SQVTM, CDR2 ANQGSEA. CDR3 length equals 16 residues. The CDR3 here is CSVDMGLGTRVNEQYF. For the CDR3, the DNA is TGCAGCGTTGATATGGGTTTAGGGACTAGGGTTAACGAGCAGTACTTC.

This clone was detected ten times or more. The sample contains more than one DNA sequence encoding this CDR3. This rearrangement joins TRBV27 to TRBJ2-7; weak D call: TRBD1 (6 bases). Germline CDR1 is MNHEY and CDR2 is SMNVEV (reference sequence). V lost 7 bases and J lost 4, with 20 bases in between. This CDR3 is 15 amino acids long. As DNA, the CDR3 is TGTGCCAGCAAGGGATTTACAGGGAGTTCGTACGAGCAGTACTTC. As protein: CASKGFTGSSYEQYF.

The chain employs TRBV7-8 and TRBJ1-5; D may be TRBD1 (6 bases). With 5 bases removed from V and 5 bases from J, the gap between germline ends came to 22 bases. The germline V gene has CDR1 SGHVS and CDR2 FQNEAQ. The CDR3 contains 17 residues. The chain's CDR3 is CASSASWGGRRYQPQHF. In nucleotides, the CDR3 is TGTGCCAGCAGCGCCTCTTGGGGGGGCAGGAGGTATCAGCCCCAGCATTTT.

As to this clone: Other DNA sequences from this sample encode an identical CDR3 as well. The CDR3 bases are TGTGCCATCAGTGAGTCAACAGATACGCAGTATTTT. Translating it yields CAISESTDTQYF. The chain joins TRBV10-3 to TRBJ2-3, with unresolved D. The CDR3 runs 12 residues. Trimming removed 0 bases at V and 3 bases at J, with 1 base between. Germline values: CDR1 ENHRY, CDR2 SYGVKD.

The chain links TRBV28 to TRBJ1-2, with 7 bases aligning to TRBD1. Per the germline V gene, CDR1 is MDHEN and CDR2 is SYDVKM. The CDR3 is 12 amino acids. The J segment lost 7 bases and the V segment lost 8 bases, leaving 7 bases of the junction unmatched. CDR3 region: CASFKGAGGYTF. For the CDR3, the DNA is TGTGCCAGCTTTAAGGGGGCGGGTGGCTACACCTTC.

The CDR3 nucleotides are TGTGCCAGCAGTTTATCGGTGACAGTGGGGGGATTGGAAAAACTGTTTTTT. Translation: CASSLSVTVGGLEKLFF. The gene calls are TRBV27 and TRBJ1-4, with D perhaps TRBD1 (5 bases). Per germline, CDR1 MNHEY and CDR2 SMNVEV (reference sequence). Trimming took 0 bases from V and 8 from J, leaving 19 bases between them. The CDR3 is 17 residues long.

The genes are TRBV27 and TRBJ2-1, with unresolved D. This CDR3 is built from 11 residues. The V end lost 5 bases, the J end lost 2 bases, and 1 base lay between the germline ends. The V gene's germline CDR1 is MNHEY and CDR2 SMNVEV (reference sequence). CDR3 nucleotide sequence: TGTGCCAGCAGTACCTACAATGAGCAGTTCTTC. Amino acid sequence: CASSTYNEQFF.

This chain joins TRBV27 and TRBJ1-1; 7 bases fit TRBD1. This CDR3 is built from 16 residues. The J segment lost 4 bases and the V segment lost 6 bases, leaving 14 bases of the junction unmatched. Germline CDR1 is MNHEY and CDR2 is SMNVEV (reference sequence). CDR3 amino acids: CASSPITQGRSTEAFF. The CDR3 DNA is TGTGCCAGCAGCCCAATCACACAGGGGAGGAGCACTGAAGCTTTCTTT.